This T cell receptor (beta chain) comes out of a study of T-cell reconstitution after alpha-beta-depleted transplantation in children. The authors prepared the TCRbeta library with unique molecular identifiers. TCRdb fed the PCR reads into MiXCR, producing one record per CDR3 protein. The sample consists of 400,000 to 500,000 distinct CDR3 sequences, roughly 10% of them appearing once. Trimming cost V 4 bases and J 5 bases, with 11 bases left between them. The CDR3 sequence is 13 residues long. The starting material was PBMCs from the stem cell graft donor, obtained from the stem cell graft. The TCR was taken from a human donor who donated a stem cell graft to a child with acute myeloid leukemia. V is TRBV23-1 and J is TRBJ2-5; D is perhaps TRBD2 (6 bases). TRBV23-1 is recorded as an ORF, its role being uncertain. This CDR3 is CASSPIGSETQYF. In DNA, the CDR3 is TGCGCCAGCAGTCCTATCGGGAGTGAGACCCAGTACTTC.